These 28 T cell receptor beta chains originate from one sample sequenced in a study of T-cell reconstitution after alpha-beta-depleted transplantation in children. Preparation of the TCRbeta library was carried out with unique molecular identifiers. TCRdb used MiXCR to reprocess the PCR reads, holding one entry per CDR3 protein. This table holds approximately 500,000 distinct CDR3 sequences, about 10% found once. Sequencing used PBMCs, obtained before TCRalphabeta/CD19-depleted stem cell transplant. The receptor source for this set is a child aged 2 to 10 with inherited bone marrow failure, due to receive a stem cell transplant.

The chain joins TRBV24-1 to TRBJ2-1, with TRBD1 matching over 9 bases. CDR1 is KGHDR, CDR2 SFDVKD, per germline. There are 16 residues in the CDR3. With 4 bases clipped from V and 3 bases from J, the junction kept 6 bases outside the gene matches. CDR3 coding DNA: TGTGCCACCAGTGACCCAGGGACAGGGTTCTACAATGAGCAGTTCTTC. This encodes CATSDPGTGFYNEQFF.

There are many counts of this clonotype. This rearrangement joins TRBV7-9 to TRBJ2-7, with 7 positions matching TRBD1. With V trimmed by 5 bases and J by 7 bases, 8 bases remained unmatched. The CDR3 sequence is 13 residues long. Germline V gene sequence: CDR1 SEHNR, CDR2 FQNEAQ (reference sequence). Here the CDR3 DNA reads TGTGCCAGCAGCCACCTAACAGGGGAAGAGCAGTACTTC. It translates to CASSHLTGEEQYF.

The sample holds many counts of this clonotype. The chain has TRBV18 and TRBJ2-3; D remains ambiguous. CDR3 length: 14 amino acids. Germline CDR1 is KGHSH and CDR2 is LQKENI. The ends were cut back, 2 bases at V and 4 bases at J, with 10 bases in the middle. This CDR3 is CASSPGSIADTQYF. The CDR3 DNA follows: TGTGCCAGCTCACCAGGTTCGATCGCAGATACGCAGTATTTT.

The V call is TRBV10-3, the J call TRBJ1-5; D is unclear. The germline V and J ends were trimmed by 10 bases and 6 bases, with 19 bases remaining between them. CDR1 and CDR2 (germline): ENHRY, SYGVKD. This CDR3 has 14 residues. CDR3 in DNA: TGTGCCACCAAGTACCCAGGCCGGGGTCAGCCCCAGCATTTT. It yields the protein CATKYPGRGQPQHF.

This clonotype was seen more than once but under ten times. V and J are TRBV3-1 and TRBJ2-1; a weak D match, TRBD2 (6 bases). Trimming removed 1 base from V and 9 bases from J, with 28 bases in between. CDR3 size: 19 residues. CDR1 is LGHDT and CDR2 is YNNKEL in the germline V gene (reference sequence). The CDR3 DNA follows: TGTGCCAGCAGCCAAGTTCCGAGCCAGACGCGGGTGCGGAGGGGTGAGCAGTTCTTC. It codes for CASSQVPSQTRVRRGEQFF.

This clonotype was counted only a few times. This chain links TRBV20-1 with TRBJ2-5; no clear D. This CDR3 contains 12 residues. Germline V lookup: CDR1 DFQATT, CDR2 SNEGSKA (reference sequence). V dropped 6 bases and J dropped 5 bases, with 13 bases sitting between them. This CDR3 reads CSASADLETQYF. CDR3 DNA: TGCAGTGCATCGGCCGACCTCGAGACCCAGTACTTC.

This clonotype was recorded a few times. This sequence joins TRBV12-3 or TRBV12-4 and TRBJ2-7, with a possible D match to TRBD2 (5 bases). The V gene lost 8 bases and the J gene lost 0 bases, with 8 bases spanning the gap. CDR3 length equals 12 residues. The CDR3 coding sequence is TGTGCCAGCCCCGGGGACTCCTACGAGCAGTACTTC. This gives the protein CASPGDSYEQYF.

This clonotype has ten or more counts. The rearrangement links TRBV29-1 to TRBJ1-2; 9 bases agree with TRBD1. This CDR3 is built from 12 residues. CDR1 SQVTM and CDR2 ANQGSEA come from the germline V gene. Trimming at V came to 7 bases and at J to 6 bases, leaving 6 bases not matched to a gene. CDR3 nucleotide sequence: TGCAGCGGTGTGACAGGGGGGGATGGCTACACCTTC. Protein product: CSGVTGGDGYTF.

This clonotype was counted a few times. V usage is TRBV7-2 and J usage is TRBJ2-7; D remains unclear. The V end lost 5 bases, the J end lost 5 bases, and 13 bases lay between the germline ends. From germline, CDR1 is SGHTA and CDR2 FQGNSA. The CDR3 length is 13 residues. In nucleotides, the CDR3 is TGTGCCAGCAGCCCCCTGACCCGCGACGAGCAGTACTTC. This sequence encodes CASSPLTRDEQYF.

This clonotype was observed many times. This sequence joins TRBV10-3 and TRBJ1-6, with 8 bases aligning to TRBD1. CDR3 size: 19 residues. Germline V gives CDR1 ENHRY, CDR2 SYGVKD. V was clipped by 7 bases and J by 4 bases; unmatched bases: 18. CDR3 nucleotide sequence: TGTGCCATCAAGGGAGACACTCGCGGACAGGGACAATATAATTCACCCCTCCACTTT. Protein: CAIKGDTRGQGQYNSPLHF.

This clonotype came up many times. V is TRBV5-1 and J is TRBJ2-2; D is unclear. The CDR3 contains 17 residues. V was trimmed by 2 bases and J by 0 bases, leaving 14 bases between them. The germline V gene has CDR1 SGHRS and CDR2 YFSETQ. The CDR3 DNA is TGCGCCAGCAGCTTCTTTGTATTGACACCGAACACCGGGGAGCTGTTTTTT. This sequence encodes CASSFFVLTPNTGELFF.

The table lists this clonotype with many counts. The rearrangement links TRBV12-3 or TRBV12-4 to TRBJ2-1; 7 nucleotides match TRBD2. V lost 6 bases, J lost 5 bases, and 10 bases stayed unmatched. The CDR3 is made up of 15 amino acids. The CDR3 protein is CASRPWGTTNNEQFF. DNA for the CDR3: TGTGCCAGCAGGCCTTGGGGGACTACAAACAATGAGCAGTTCTTC.

This clonotype has a handful of counts. CDR3 nucleotide sequence: TGCGCCAGCAGCCAAGCCGCGGGGCACTACGAGCAGTACTTC. Protein product: CASSQAAGHYEQYF. V is TRBV4-3 and J is TRBJ2-7; possible D gene TRBD2, 6 bases. V dropped 1 base and J dropped 3 bases, with 10 bases sitting between them. The CDR3 runs to 14 residues. From germline, CDR1 is LGHNA and CDR2 YSLEER.

Ten or more counts support this clonotype. The chain combines TRBV5-5 with TRBJ1-1; unclear D gene. This CDR3 region has 11 residues. CDR1 and CDR2 from the germline V gene are SGHKS and YYEKEE (reference sequence). Deletions cut 0 bases from V and 10 bases from J, with 7 bases between. CDR3 region: CASSLESTAFF. The CDR3 coding sequence is TGTGCCAGCAGCTTGGAGTCAACAGCTTTCTTT.

This clonotype was seen ten or more times. The CDR3 region has the DNA TGTGCCAGCAGCTTCTTTATGTCTTCCTTCGACAATGAGCAGTTCTTC. Encoded protein: CASSFFMSSFDNEQFF. This rearrangement joins TRBV7-2 to TRBJ2-1, with no clear D. The V gene's germline CDR1 is SGHTA and CDR2 FQGNSA. The V and J ends lost 3 bases and 5 bases respectively, with 17 bases between them. The CDR3 contains 16 residues.

This clonotype was found many times. This sequence joins TRBV28 and TRBJ2-3, with D maybe TRBD1 (5 bases). The germline V and J ends were trimmed by 3 bases and 2 bases, with 9 bases remaining between them. There are 14 residues in the CDR3. Germline V lookup: CDR1 MDHEN, CDR2 SYDVKM. In nucleotides, the CDR3 is TGTGCCAGCAGTTTTGACAGACCCACAGATACGCAGTATTTT. This encodes CASSFDRPTDTQYF.

The count of this clonotype is one. The V call is TRBV11-2, the J call TRBJ2-1; D is unclear. V dropped 0 bases and J dropped 3 bases, with 6 bases sitting between them. Germline V gene data show CDR1 as SGHAT and CDR2 as FQNNGV. The CDR3 runs 14 residues. For the CDR3, the DNA is TGTGCCAGCAGCTTAGATCTGGGCTACAATGAGCAGTTCTTC. Its translation is CASSLDLGYNEQFF.

This clonotype was found many times. CDR3 loop: CASSRNLAGVSYNEQFF. The CDR3 DNA sequence: TGCGCCAGCAGCCGGAATTTAGCGGGAGTCTCCTACAATGAGCAGTTCTTC. This chain uses TRBV4-3 with TRBJ2-1, with 9 bases aligning to TRBD2. Trimming at V came to 4 bases and at J to 0 bases, leaving 7 bases not matched to a gene. The length of the CDR3 is 17 residues. Germline V lookup: CDR1 LGHNA, CDR2 YSLEER.

The rearrangement joins TRBV10-3 to TRBJ1-2; possibly TRBD1 for D (6 bases). The CDR3 has 13 amino acids. The V end lost 6 bases, the J end lost 3 bases, and 11 bases lay between the germline ends. Germline CDR1 reads ENHRY; CDR2 reads SYGVKD. The CDR3 reads CAISGNRDYGYTF. The CDR3 region has the DNA TGTGCCATCAGCGGGAACAGGGACTATGGCTACACCTTC.

This clonotype was seen repeatedly, ten times or more. The genes are TRBV29-1 and TRBJ2-5; D uncertain. V lost 6 bases and J 3 bases, leaving 5 bases between the germline ends. The CDR3 runs 10 residues. Germline CDR1 reads SQVTM; CDR2 reads ANQGSEA. The CDR3 reads CSVPEETQYF. In DNA, the CDR3 is TGCAGCGTCCCCGAAGAGACCCAGTACTTC.

This clonotype showed up many times. The chain couples TRBV7-9 to TRBJ2-7; D gene uncertain. The CDR3 has 15 residues. V shed 1 base and J shed 4 bases, with 14 bases lying between them. CDR1 and CDR2 (germline): SEHNR, FQNEAQ (reference sequence). The CDR3 bases are TGTGCCAGCAGCTTAGTGGTGACGGCCGCATACGAGCAGTACTTC. This codes for CASSLVVTAAYEQYF.

This clonotype was recorded many times. The chain has TRBV5-1 and TRBJ2-1; weak D call: TRBD2 (5 bases). This CDR3 comprises 14 residues. CDR1 and CDR2 from the germline V gene are SGHRS and YFSETQ. Trimming removed 1 base from V and 5 bases from J, with 10 bases in between. The CDR3 here is CASSLLGVDNEQFF. The CDR3 bases are TGCGCCAGCAGCTTGCTCGGGGTAGACAATGAGCAGTTCTTC.

The rearrangement uses TRBV28 and TRBJ2-1; 8 bases match TRBD1. V shed 6 bases and J 1 base; nucleotides not matched to a gene: 8. The CDR3 covers 16 residues. From germline, CDR1 is MDHEN and CDR2 SYDVKM. In nucleotides, the CDR3 is TGTGCCAGCAGGACAGGGGCTGGCGGGTCCTACAATGAGCAGTTCTTC. This codes for CASRTGAGGSYNEQFF.

This clonotype was seen at least ten times. CDR3 sequence: CASSLDGGLPFMRFF. DNA of the CDR3: TGTGCCAGCAGCTTAGACGGTGGGCTCCCCTTCATGCGGTTCTTC. The chain has TRBV7-2 and TRBJ2-1; D uncertain. There are 15 residues in the CDR3. V was clipped by 1 base and J by 15 bases, with 22 bases between them. The V gene's germline CDR1 is SGHTA and CDR2 FQGNSA. Variable domain in full (rest from reference TRBV7-2 and TRBJ2-1): GAGVSQSPSNKVTEKGKDVELRCDPISGHTALYWYRQSLGQGLEFLIYFQGNSAPDKSGLPSDRFSAERTGGSVSTLTIQRTQQEDSAVYLCASSLDGGLPFMRFFGPGTRLTVL.

This chain links TRBV4-2 with TRBJ2-1; no definite D call. Germline CDR1 and CDR2: LGHNA and YNFKEQ. The CDR3 contains 20 residues. Trimming pared 2 bases from V and 8 bases from J, leaving 31 bases between. The CDR3 sequence is CASSQWPGSGIIGFSHEQFF. The CDR3 DNA sequence: TGTGCCAGCAGCCAATGGCCCGGATCTGGTATCATCGGGTTTTCGCATGAGCAGTTCTTC.

The rearrangement uses TRBV6-1 and TRBJ1-1; the D is unclear. The CDR3 length is 13 residues. Germline-derived CDR1 and CDR2 are MNHNS and SASEGT. The ends were cut back, 2 bases at V and 7 bases at J, with 11 bases in the middle. The CDR3 sequence is CASSERFGVEAFF. In DNA form, the CDR3 reads TGTGCCAGCAGTGAACGATTTGGGGTTGAAGCTTTCTTT.

At least ten counts were recorded for this clonotype. The chain is built from TRBV29-1 and TRBJ2-7; D gene ambiguous. With 0 bases removed from V and 3 bases from J, the gap between germline ends came to 24 bases. This CDR3 spans 18 amino acids. The germline gives CDR1 SQVTM, CDR2 ANQGSEA. The CDR3 is CSVEDLSGRPVGYYEQYF. Written as DNA, the CDR3 is TGCAGCGTTGAAGATCTAAGTGGCCGACCAGTTGGGTACTACGAGCAGTACTTC.

There are a few counts of this clonotype. The chain has TRBV24-1 and TRBJ2-3; 9 bases are shared with TRBD1. Germline CDR1 KGHDR, CDR2 SFDVKD. There are 17 residues in the CDR3. Germline trimming cut 1 base from V and 1 base from J; bases unmatched to any gene: 5. CDR3 protein: CATSDFRDRARTDTQYF. The DNA of the CDR3 is TGTGCCACCAGTGATTTCCGGGACAGGGCTCGCACAGATACGCAGTATTTT.